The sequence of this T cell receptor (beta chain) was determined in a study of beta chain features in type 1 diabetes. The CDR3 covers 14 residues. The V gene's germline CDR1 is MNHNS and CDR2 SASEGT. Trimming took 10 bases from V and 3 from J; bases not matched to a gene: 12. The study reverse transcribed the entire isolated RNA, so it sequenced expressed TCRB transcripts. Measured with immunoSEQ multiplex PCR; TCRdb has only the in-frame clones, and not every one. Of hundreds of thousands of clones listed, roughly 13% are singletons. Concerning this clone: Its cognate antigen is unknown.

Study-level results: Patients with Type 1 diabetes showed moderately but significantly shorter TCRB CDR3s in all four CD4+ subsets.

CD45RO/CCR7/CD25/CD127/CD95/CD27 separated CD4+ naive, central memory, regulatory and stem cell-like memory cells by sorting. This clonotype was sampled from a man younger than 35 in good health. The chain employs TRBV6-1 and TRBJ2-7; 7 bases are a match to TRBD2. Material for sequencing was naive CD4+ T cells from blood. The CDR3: CAISPGGSRYEQYF. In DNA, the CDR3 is TGTGCCATCTCACCTGGCGGGAGCCGCTACGAGCAGTACTTC.